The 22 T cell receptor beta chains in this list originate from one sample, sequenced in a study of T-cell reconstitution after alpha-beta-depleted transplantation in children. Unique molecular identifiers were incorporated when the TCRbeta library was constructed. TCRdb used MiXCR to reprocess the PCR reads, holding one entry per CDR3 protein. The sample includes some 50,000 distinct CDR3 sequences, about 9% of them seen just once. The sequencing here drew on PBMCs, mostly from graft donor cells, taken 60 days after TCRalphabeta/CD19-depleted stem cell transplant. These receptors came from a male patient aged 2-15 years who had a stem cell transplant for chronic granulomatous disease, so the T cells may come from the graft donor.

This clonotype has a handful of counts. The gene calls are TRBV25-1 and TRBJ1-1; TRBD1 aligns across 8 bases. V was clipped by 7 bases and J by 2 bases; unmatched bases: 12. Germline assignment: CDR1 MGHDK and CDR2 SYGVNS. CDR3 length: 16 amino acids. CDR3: CASTGQPGTGNTEAFF. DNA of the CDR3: TGTGCCAGCACCGGACAACCGGGGACAGGCAACACTGAAGCTTTCTTT.

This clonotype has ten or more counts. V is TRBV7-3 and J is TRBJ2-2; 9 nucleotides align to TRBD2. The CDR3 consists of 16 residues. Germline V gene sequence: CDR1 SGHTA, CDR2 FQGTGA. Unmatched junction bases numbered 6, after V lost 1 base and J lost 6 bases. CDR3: CASSLRGTSLPGELFF. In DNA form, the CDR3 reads TGTGCCAGCAGCTTAAGGGGGACTAGCCTCCCCGGGGAGCTGTTTTTT.

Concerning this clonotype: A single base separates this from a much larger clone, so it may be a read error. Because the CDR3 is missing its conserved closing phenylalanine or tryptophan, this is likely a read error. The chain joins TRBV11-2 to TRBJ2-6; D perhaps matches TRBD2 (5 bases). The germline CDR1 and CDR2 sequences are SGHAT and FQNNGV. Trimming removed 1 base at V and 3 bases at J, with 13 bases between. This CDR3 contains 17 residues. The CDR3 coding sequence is TGTGCCAGCAGCTTAGTGGGTGTGGACTTTGGGGCCAACGTCCTGACTTTA. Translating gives CASSLVGVDFGANVLTL.

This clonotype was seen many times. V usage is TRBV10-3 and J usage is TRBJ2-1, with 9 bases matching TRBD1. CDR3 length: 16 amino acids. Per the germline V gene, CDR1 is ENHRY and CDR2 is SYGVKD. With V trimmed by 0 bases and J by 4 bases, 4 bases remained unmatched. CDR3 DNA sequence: TGTGCCATCAGTGAGTCGCGGACAGGGGCTTACAATGAGCAGTTCTTC. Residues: CAISESRTGAYNEQFF.

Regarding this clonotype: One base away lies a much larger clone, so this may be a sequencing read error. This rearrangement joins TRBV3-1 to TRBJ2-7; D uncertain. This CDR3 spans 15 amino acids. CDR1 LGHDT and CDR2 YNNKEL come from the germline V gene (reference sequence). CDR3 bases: TGTGACAGCAGCCAAGATGGGGTTCCTCCCTACGAGCAGTACTTC. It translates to CDSSQDGVPPYEQYF.

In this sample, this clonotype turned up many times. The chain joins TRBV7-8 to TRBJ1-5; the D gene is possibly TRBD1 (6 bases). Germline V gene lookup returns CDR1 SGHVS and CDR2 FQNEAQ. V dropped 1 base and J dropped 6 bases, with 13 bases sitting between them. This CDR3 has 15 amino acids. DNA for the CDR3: TGTGCCAGCAGCTTAGGTACAGGGAGTTTTCAGCCCCAGCATTTT. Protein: CASSLGTGSFQPQHF.

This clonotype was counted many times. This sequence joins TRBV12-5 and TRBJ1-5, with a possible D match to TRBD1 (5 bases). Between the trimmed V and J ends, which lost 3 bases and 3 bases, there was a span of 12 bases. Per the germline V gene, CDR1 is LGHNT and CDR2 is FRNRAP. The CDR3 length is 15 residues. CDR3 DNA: TGTGCTAGTGGTTTAGGAGACAGCCTCAATCAGCCCCAGCATTTT. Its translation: CASGLGDSLNQPQHF.

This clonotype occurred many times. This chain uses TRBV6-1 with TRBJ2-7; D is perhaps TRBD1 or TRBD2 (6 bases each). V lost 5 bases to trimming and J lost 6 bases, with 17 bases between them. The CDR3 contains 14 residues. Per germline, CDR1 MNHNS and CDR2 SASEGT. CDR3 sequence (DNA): TGTGCCAGCAGTCGGGGGCGGCTAGCGCTCGAGCAGTACTTC. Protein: CASSRGRLALEQYF.

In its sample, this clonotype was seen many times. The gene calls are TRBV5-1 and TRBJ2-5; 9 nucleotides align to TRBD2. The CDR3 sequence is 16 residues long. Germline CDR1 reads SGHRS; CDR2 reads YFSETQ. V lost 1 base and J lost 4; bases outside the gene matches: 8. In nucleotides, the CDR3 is TGCGCCAGCAGCTTGATGCTAGCGGGATTGGGAGAGACCCAGTACTTC. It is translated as CASSLMLAGLGETQYF.

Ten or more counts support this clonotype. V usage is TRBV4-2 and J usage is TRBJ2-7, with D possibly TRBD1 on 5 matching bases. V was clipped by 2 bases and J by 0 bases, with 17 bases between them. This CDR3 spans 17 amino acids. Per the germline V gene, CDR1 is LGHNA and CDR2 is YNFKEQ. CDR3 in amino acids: CASSQISPQGPSYEQYF. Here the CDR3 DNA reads TGTGCCAGCAGCCAAATTTCCCCTCAGGGCCCCTCCTACGAGCAGTACTTC.

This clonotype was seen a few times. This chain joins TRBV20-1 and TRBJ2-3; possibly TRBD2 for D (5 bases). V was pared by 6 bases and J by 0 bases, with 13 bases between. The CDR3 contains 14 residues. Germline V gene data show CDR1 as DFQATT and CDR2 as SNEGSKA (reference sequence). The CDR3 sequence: CSAEGGGSTDTQYF. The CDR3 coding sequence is TGCAGTGCAGAGGGTGGCGGTAGCACAGATACGCAGTATTTT.

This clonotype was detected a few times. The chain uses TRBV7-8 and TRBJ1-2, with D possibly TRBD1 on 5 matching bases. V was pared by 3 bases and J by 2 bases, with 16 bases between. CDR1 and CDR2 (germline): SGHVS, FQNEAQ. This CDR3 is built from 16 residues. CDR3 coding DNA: TGTGCCAGCAGCTTGCGCGGGCCCGGGGGGAACTATGGCTACACCTTC. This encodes CASSLRGPGGNYGYTF.

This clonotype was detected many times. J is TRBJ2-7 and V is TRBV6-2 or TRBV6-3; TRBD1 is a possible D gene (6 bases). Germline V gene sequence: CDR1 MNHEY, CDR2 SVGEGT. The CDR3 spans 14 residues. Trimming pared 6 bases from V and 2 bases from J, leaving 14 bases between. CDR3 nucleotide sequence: TGTGCCAGCAGCCGGATAGACAGGCCCTACGAGCAGTACTTC. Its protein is CASSRIDRPYEQYF.

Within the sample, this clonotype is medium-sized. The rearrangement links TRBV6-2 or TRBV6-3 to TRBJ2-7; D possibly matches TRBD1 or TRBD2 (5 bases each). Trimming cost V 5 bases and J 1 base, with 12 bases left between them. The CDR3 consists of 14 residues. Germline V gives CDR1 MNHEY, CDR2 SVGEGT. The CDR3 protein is CASSLWGSSYEQYF. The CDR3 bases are TGTGCCAGCAGTCTCTGGGGGTCATCCTACGAGCAGTACTTC.

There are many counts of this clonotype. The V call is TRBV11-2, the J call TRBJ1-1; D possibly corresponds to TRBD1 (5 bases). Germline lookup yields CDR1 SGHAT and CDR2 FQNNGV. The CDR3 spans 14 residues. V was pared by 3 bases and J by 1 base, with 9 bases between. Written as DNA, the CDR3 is TGTGCCAGCAGCTTTCGGCAGGGGAACACTGAAGCTTTCTTT. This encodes CASSFRQGNTEAFF. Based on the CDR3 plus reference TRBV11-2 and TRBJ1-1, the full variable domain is EAGVAQSPRYKIIEKRQSVAFWCNPISGHATLYWYQQILGQGPKLLIQFQNNGVVDDSQLPKDRFSAERLKGVDSTLKIQPAKLEDSAVYLCASSFRQGNTEAFFGQGTRLTVV.

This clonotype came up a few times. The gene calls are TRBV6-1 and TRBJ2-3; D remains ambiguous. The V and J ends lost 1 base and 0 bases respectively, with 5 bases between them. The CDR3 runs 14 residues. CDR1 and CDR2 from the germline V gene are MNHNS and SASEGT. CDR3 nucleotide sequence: TGTGCCAGCAGTGAAGTAGTCAGCACAGATACGCAGTATTTT. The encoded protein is CASSEVVSTDTQYF.

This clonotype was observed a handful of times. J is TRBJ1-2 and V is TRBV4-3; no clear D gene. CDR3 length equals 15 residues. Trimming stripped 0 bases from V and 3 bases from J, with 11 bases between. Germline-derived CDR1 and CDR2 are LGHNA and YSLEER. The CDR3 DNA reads TGCGCCAGCAGCCAAGACAAGGGCTCCTACTATGGCTACACCTTC. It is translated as CASSQDKGSYYGYTF.

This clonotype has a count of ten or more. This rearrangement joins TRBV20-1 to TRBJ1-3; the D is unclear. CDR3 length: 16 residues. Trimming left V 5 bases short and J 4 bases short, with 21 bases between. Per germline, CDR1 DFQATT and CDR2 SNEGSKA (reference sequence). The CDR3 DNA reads TGCAGTGCTTCGGCGCCTTTCCGCCTGGGAGGAAACACCATATATTTT. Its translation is CSASAPFRLGGNTIYF.

Written as DNA, the CDR3 is TGCAGCGTTGAGCCCCCTCCTGGGGCCAACGTCCTGACTTTC. As protein: CSVEPPPGANVLTF. The chain combines TRBV29-1 with TRBJ2-6; D remains ambiguous. The CDR3 is 14 amino acids. The V gene lost 3 bases and the J gene lost 2 bases, with 8 bases spanning the gap. Germline values: CDR1 SQVTM, CDR2 ANQGSEA. The full variable domain, completed using reference TRBV29-1 and TRBJ2-6, is SAVISQKPSRDICQRGTSLTIQCQVDSQVTMMFWYRQQPGQSLTLIATANQGSEATYESGFVIDKFPISRPNLTFSTLTVSNMSPEDSSIYLCSVEPPPGANVLTFGAGSRLTVL.

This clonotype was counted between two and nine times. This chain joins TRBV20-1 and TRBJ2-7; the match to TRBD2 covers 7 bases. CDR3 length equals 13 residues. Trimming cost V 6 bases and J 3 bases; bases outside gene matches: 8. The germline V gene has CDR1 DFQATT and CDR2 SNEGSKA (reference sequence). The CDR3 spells CSAPLAANYEQYF. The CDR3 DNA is TGCAGTGCCCCTCTAGCGGCTAACTACGAGCAGTACTTC.

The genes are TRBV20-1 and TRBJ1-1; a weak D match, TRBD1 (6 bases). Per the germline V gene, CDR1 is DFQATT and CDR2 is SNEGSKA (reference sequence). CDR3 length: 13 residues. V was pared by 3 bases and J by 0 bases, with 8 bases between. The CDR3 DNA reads TGCAGTGCTAGGGGGGCGGTGAACACTGAAGCTTTCTTT. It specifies CSARGAVNTEAFF.

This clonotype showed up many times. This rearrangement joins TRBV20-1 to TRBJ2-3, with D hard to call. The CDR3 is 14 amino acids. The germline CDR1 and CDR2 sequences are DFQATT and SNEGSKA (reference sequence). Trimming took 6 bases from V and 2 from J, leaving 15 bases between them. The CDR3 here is CSALTPGPTDTQYF. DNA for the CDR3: TGCAGTGCCTTGACCCCAGGCCCCACAGATACGCAGTATTTT.